This T cell receptor beta chain was sequenced for a study of radiotherapy plus CTLA-4 blockade in lung cancer. Turning to the study itself: 15% to 20% of enrolled patients responded objectively, and over 30% had disease control.

Assay used: immunoSEQ multiplex PCR; TCRdb lists only in-frame clones, some missing. The sample carries 77,000 or so clones, under 75% recorded once. Study findings and constraints: There was expansion of tumor-derived TCR clones in blood after radiotherapy plus ipilimumab.

The CDR3 loop spans 15 amino acids. Germline values: CDR1 MNHEY, CDR2 SMNVEV (reference sequence). Trimming took 3 bases from V and 4 from J; bases not matched to a gene: 5. Chemo-refractory metastatic non-small-cell lung cancer patients were treated with focal radiation plus CTLA-4 blockade with ipilimumab. Comment on this clone: As yet, its antigen is unknown.

The source of this sequence is a human donor with non-small cell lung cancer whose response to radiotherapy plus ipilimumab could not be evaluated. This chain connects TRBV27 to TRBJ2-2; 7 nucleotides line up with TRBD1. This material consisted of peripheral blood, taken from a patient treated with radiotherapy plus ipilimumab. CDR3 residues: CASSFRDRGTGELFF. The DNA of the CDR3 is TGTGCCAGCAGTTTCCGGGACAGAGGCACCGGGGAGCTGTTTTTT.